The 8 T cell receptor beta chains given below trace back to one sample, sequenced in a study of shared clonotypes between healthy human individuals. CD45RO negativity and positive selection for CCR7 defined naive CD8 cells, a population that excluded terminally differentiated effector memory CD45RA+ cells. Clones were read by immunoSEQ multiplex PCR, and TCRdb kept only the in-frame ones, dropping some. The sample consists of about 2.1 million clones, around 95% of them appearing once. Sequencing was done on a sample of naive CD8+ T cells from PBMCs. The receptors come from a man between 18 and 35 years old in good health. Some clones in this sample may be carry-over from other donors' samples.

The chain has TRBV19 and TRBJ2-1; 10 bases line up with TRBD2. The CDR3 is made up of 17 amino acids. Germline trimming cut 5 bases from V and 4 bases from J; bases unmatched to any gene: 11. CDR1 LNHDA and CDR2 SQIVND come from the germline V gene (reference sequence). The CDR3 region is CASSPPQGLARYNEQFF. The CDR3 nucleotides read TGTGCCAGTAGTCCCCCCCAGGGACTAGCGAGATACAATGAGCAGTTCTTC.

The J gene is TRBJ2-7, the V gene TRBV7-6; D is undetermined. This CDR3 spans 14 amino acids. Germline V lookup: CDR1 SGHVS, CDR2 FNYEAQ. The V end was cut by 2 bases, the J end by 6 bases, with 14 bases between. The DNA for the CDR3 is TGTGCCAGCAGCTTAAGTCCCCGGGTCGGCGAGCAGTACTTC. Protein sequence: CASSLSPRVGEQYF.

With respect to this clone: The sample carries other DNA sequences with the same CDR3. The chain uses TRBV9 and TRBJ2-7, with a possible D match to TRBD2 (6 bases). This CDR3 comprises 14 residues. From germline, CDR1 is SGDLS and CDR2 YYNGEE. V was shortened by 0 bases and J by 1 base, with 8 bases between the two germline ends. The DNA for the CDR3 is TGTGCCAGCAGCGTAGAAGGGACTTCCTACGAGCAGTACTTC. Protein: CASSVEGTSYEQYF. Based on the CDR3 plus reference TRBV9 and TRBJ2-7, the full variable domain is DSGVTQTPKHLITATGQRVTLRCSPRSGDLSVYWYQQSLDQGLQFLIQYYNGEERAKGNILERFSAQQFPDLHSELNLSSLELGDSALYFCASSVEGTSYEQYFGPGTRLTVT.

The J gene is TRBJ1-4, the V gene TRBV27; D is uncertain. Germline values: CDR1 MNHEY, CDR2 SMNVEV (reference sequence). The CDR3 loop spans 13 amino acids. Trimming pared 10 bases from V and 0 bases from J, leaving 9 bases between. CDR3 sequence reads: CAKIRATNEKLFF. CDR3 sequence (DNA): TGTGCCAAGATCCGGGCAACTAATGAAAAACTGTTTTTT.

V is TRBV6-5 and J is TRBJ2-1, with 8 bases fitting TRBD2. Germline-derived CDR1 and CDR2 are MNHEY and SVGAGI. The V and J ends lost 4 bases and 6 bases, in that order; junction bases with no gene match: 5. This CDR3 has 14 residues. The CDR3 DNA sequence: TGTGCCAGCAGTTCAGCGGGAGAAATCAATGAGCAGTTCTTC. Translation: CASSSAGEINEQFF.

As concerns this clone: The same CDR3 also results from other DNA sequences found in this sample. This rearrangement joins TRBV7-6 to TRBJ2-7; 10 bases map to TRBD2. Germline values: CDR1 SGHVS, CDR2 FNYEAQ. The CDR3 extends over 15 amino acids. The V gene end was trimmed by 2 bases and the J gene end by 5 bases; junction bases not matched to a gene: 6. The CDR3 protein is CASSLYSLAGDEQYF. CDR3 bases: TGTGCCAGCAGCTTATACTCGCTAGCGGGAGACGAGCAGTACTTC.

In the case of this clone: The same CDR3 arises from other DNA sequences in this sample as well. V is TRBV9 and J is TRBJ1-5, with D possibly being TRBD1 (5 bases). The CDR3 totals 13 residues. Germline V CDR1 and CDR2: SGDLS, YYNGEE. Trimming shortened V by 2 bases and J by 6 bases, and 9 bases separated the two germline ends. The CDR3 DNA reads TGTGCCAGCAGCGTGGGACCGGGTCAGCCCCAGCATTTT. Its translation is CASSVGPGQPQHF.

The gene calls are TRBV5-6 and TRBJ1-3; D is unresolved. V gave up 0 bases and J gave up 0 bases, with 10 bases separating them. The CDR3 loop spans 16 amino acids. The germline CDR1 and CDR2 sequences are SGHDT and YYEEEE. Here the CDR3 reads CASSLAARISGNTIYF. CDR3 nucleotide sequence: TGTGCCAGCAGCTTGGCCGCAAGGATCTCTGGAAACACCATATATTTT.